This T cell receptor (beta chain) came from a study of regulatory T cells in long-lasting Graves disease. This clonotype was seen at least ten times. What it binds is unknown. Arm-PCR of CDR3 regions and iRepertoire HTBI primers were used to build TCR beta libraries. TCRdb reprocessed the multiplex PCR reads with MiXCR, giving one entry per CDR3 protein. Seen here are some 410,000 distinct CDR3 sequences, 16% observed once, and the top ten hold roughly a tenth. Study-level findings and limits: Blood alone, not thyroid tissue, was studied.

Time point given: newly diagnosed GD, antithyroid drugs for less than 3 months. TCR sequences were obtained from RNA taken from PBMCs. These data were also reused for a study on T cells in Graves' hyperthyroidism and ophthalmopathy. From that paper: Based on clinical symptoms, serum thyroxine and TRAb, thyroid ultrasound and orbital computed tomography, diagnoses were reached. Blood shared most expanded thyroid clonotypes above 0.001.

The TCR comes from a young woman with Graves disease. The sequences come from peripheral blood mononuclear cells (PBMCs), collected at new diagnosis, from a patient treated with antithyroid drugs.

DNA for the CDR3: TGTGCCAGCAGCCACCCACAGGGCGGCTACACCTTC. This codes for CASSHPQGGYTF. V and J are TRBV3-1 and TRBJ1-2; possibly TRBD1 for D (6 bases). The germline gives CDR1 LGHDT, CDR2 YNNKEL (reference sequence). Deletions cut 3 bases from V and 8 bases from J, with 10 bases between. CDR3 length equals 12 residues.